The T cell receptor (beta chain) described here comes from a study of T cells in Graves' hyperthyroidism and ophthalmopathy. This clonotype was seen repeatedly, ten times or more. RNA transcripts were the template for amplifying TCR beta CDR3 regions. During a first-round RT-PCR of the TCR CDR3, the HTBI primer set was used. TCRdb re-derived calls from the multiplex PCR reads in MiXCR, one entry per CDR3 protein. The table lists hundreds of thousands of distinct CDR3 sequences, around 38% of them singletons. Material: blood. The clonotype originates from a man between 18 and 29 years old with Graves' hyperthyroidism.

This chain's CDR3 is CASSLKGQSPLHF. CDR3 bases: TGTGCCAGCAGCTTGAAAGGACAGTCACCCCTCCACTTT. The genes are TRBV7-2 and TRBJ1-6, with D possibly TRBD1 on 6 matching bases. Germline CDR1 SGHTA, CDR2 FQGNSA. The CDR3 has 13 amino acids. Trimming took off 3 bases at V and 10 bases at J, with 10 bases between the two ends.